This TCR beta chain was retrieved from a study of cytomegalovirus exposure and HLA in healthy donors. With 4 bases clipped from V and 6 bases from J, the junction kept 13 bases outside the gene matches. This CDR3 has 16 amino acids. CDR1 is SGHTA, CDR2 FQGNSA, per germline. As concerns this clone: Antigen unknown.

PCR amplification relied on 60 Vbeta primers (plus 13 Jbeta primers). Sequencing used immunoSEQ multiplex PCR; TCRdb keeps in-frame clones, though not all of them. The repertoire holds about 150,000 clones, with 75% to 85% as singletons. Study-level findings and limits: When a later analysis was performed, an Asian-associated ancestry cluster reportedly had fewer N-insertions than the roughly 700-donor mean. There were some public TCRs occurring in many donors, but most TCR sequences were rare. A later analysis by the authors found several of the most significant clusters apparently linked to common viral pathogens.

Material: PBMCs. The J gene is TRBJ1-2, the V gene TRBV7-2; 8 bases match TRBD1. The receptor was isolated from a woman aged 40 to 50 in good health and CMV-seropositive. DNA for the CDR3: TGTGCCAGCAGCTCCCCCTTTCAGGGGGCGCAGGATGGCTACACCTTC. Amino acids: CASSSPFQGAQDGYTF.